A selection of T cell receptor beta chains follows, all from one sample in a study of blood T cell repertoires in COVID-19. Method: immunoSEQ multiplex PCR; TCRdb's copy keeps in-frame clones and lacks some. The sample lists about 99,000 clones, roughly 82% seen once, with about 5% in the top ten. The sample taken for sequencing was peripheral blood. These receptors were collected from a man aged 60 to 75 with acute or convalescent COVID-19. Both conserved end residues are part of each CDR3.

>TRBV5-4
CASTPYAHSSSYNEQFF
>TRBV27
CASSPASQGYNEQFF
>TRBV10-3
CAISAGTGYQETQYF
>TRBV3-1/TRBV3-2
CASSLQQFPVEQYF
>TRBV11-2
CASSLGQGTFYEQYF
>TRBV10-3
CAISEGRTNEKLFF
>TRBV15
CATSREGEVNEQFF
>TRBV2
CASSERGLDNQPQHF
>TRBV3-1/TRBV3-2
CASSYLAGDTGELFF
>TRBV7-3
CASSLGGSRSGNTIYF
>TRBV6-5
CASDKTGIGHQPQHF
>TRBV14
CASSLGLPDQSEQYF
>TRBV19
CASTSRTGGSYEQYF
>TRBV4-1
CASSPDRSSYEQYF
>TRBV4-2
CASSHGRGSNQPQHF
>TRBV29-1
CSVSGIQEDTQYF
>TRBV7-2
CASSSQTGTYNSPLHF
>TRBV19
CASTSGVYGYTF
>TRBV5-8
CASSSNRGQGNFYEQYF
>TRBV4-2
CASSQEIGTGGYGYTF
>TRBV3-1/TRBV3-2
CASSLNGQDDYGYTF
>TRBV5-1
CASSLSIGGLEQFF
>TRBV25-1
CASSETGFEQFF